This TCR beta chain was observed in a study of cytomegalovirus exposure and HLA in healthy donors. TCRdb's table, derived via immunoSEQ multiplex PCR, lists solely in-frame clones and lacks some. The sample lists approximately 160,000 clones, less than 90% occurring once. Points on this clone: Its antigen is still unknown.

Study-wide points: The classifier reportedly diagnosed cytomegalovirus status with high specificity and sensitivity.

This CDR3 is built from 15 residues. CDR1 and CDR2 (germline): SNHLY, FYNNEI. The ends were cut back, 0 bases at V and 7 bases at J, with 13 bases in the middle. Sequencing input: PBMCs. The chain carries TRBV2 and TRBJ1-5, with D perhaps matching TRBD1 (5 bases). The receptor was isolated from a man aged 30 to 45 in good health and CMV-seropositive. The CDR3 bases are TGTGCCAGCAGTGAAGCGCTTCAGGGTTTCCAGCCCCAGCATTTT. This sequence encodes CASSEALQGFQPQHF.